This TCR beta chain comes out of a study of OX40 agonist ivuxolimab in advanced cancers. Study at large: Patient treatment consisted of intravenous ivuxolimab administration every 2 weeks at 0.01 to 10 mg/kg. Hepatocellular carcinoma, melanoma, renal cell or head and neck cancer affected the dose-escalation patients.

CDR1 and CDR2 from the germline V gene are SGDLS and YYNGEE. The J segment lost 7 bases and the V segment lost 0 bases, leaving 24 bases of the junction unmatched. The CDR3 has 21 amino acids. Study-wide results and caveats: In the 0.1 to 3.0 mg/kg range, CD4+ and CD8+ blood T cells had expanded clonally by week 6.

Method: immunoSEQ multiplex PCR; TCRdb's copy keeps in-frame clones and lacks some. The sample has tens of thousands of clones, around 82% seen once. Comments on this clone: Antigen specificity is unknown.

Sampled blood was obtained at baseline, cycle 4 day 1, and cycle 7 day 1. The chain links TRBV9 to TRBJ2-2; 7 bases fit TRBD2. This receptor was identified in an adult with an advanced solid tumor such as melanoma, head and neck, liver or kidney cancer. The source was CD4+ or CD8+ T cells sorted from blood, collected in a trial of the OX40 agonist ivuxolimab. CDR3 nucleotides: TGTGCCAGCAGCGTAGCTACGTTTTGGCGGGAGTTCTCTTCGGGAATCGGGGAGCTGTTTTTT. Protein product: CASSVATFWREFSSGIGELFF.